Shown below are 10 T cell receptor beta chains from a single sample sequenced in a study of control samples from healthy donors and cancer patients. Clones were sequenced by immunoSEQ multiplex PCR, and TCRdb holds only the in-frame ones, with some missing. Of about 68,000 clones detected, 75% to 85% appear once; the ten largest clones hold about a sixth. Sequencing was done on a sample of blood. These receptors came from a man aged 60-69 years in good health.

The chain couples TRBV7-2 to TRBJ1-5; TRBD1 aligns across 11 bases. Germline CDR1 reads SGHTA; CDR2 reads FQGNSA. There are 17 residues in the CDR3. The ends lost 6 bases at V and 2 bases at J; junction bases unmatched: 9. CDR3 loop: CASSRWTGGSGNQPQHF. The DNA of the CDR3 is TGTGCCAGCAGTCGATGGACAGGGGGCTCGGGCAATCAGCCCCAGCATTTT.

The CDR3 sequence is CASSQEQGRQAEAFF. The CDR3, as DNA: TGTGCCAGCAGTCAAGAACAGGGAAGGCAGGCTGAAGCTTTCTTT. The chain recombines TRBV27 with TRBJ1-1; D might be TRBD1 (6 bases). This CDR3 spans 15 amino acids. V gave up 5 bases and J gave up 6 bases, with 19 bases separating them. Per germline, CDR1 MNHEY and CDR2 SMNVEV (reference sequence).

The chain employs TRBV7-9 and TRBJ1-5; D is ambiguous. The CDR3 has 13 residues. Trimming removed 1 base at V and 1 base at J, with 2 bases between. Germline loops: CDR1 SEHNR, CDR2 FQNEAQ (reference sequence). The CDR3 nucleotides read TGTGCCAGCAGCTTAGAAAGCAATCAGCCCCAGCATTTT. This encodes CASSLESNQPQHF.

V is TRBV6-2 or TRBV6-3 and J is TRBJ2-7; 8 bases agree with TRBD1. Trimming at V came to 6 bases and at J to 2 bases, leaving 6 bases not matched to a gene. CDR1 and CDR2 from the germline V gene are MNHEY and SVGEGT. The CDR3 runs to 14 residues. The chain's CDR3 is CASSFGQGPYEQYF. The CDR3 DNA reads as TGTGCCAGCAGCTTCGGACAGGGACCCTACGAGCAGTACTTC.

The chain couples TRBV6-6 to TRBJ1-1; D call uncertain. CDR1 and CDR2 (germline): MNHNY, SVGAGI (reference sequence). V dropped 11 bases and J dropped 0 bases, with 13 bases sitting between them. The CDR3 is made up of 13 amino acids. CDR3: CAGTPHLNTEAFF. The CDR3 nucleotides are TGTGCCGGCACCCCACACTTGAACACTGAAGCTTTCTTT.

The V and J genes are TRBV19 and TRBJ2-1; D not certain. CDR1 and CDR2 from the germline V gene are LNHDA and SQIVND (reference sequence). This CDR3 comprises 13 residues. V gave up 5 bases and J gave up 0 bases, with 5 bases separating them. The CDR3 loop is CASSLYSYNEQFF. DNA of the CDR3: TGTGCCAGTAGTCTTTACTCCTACAATGAGCAGTTCTTC.

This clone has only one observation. CDR3 coding DNA: TGTGCCAGCAGCTTACTTGGCGGCTACGAGCAGTACTTC. Protein sequence: CASSLLGGYEQYF. The chain uses TRBV7-9 and TRBJ2-7, with D uncertain. There are 13 residues in the CDR3. Germline V lookup: CDR1 SEHNR, CDR2 FQNEAQ (reference sequence). V lost 2 bases and J 3 bases, leaving 8 bases between the germline ends.

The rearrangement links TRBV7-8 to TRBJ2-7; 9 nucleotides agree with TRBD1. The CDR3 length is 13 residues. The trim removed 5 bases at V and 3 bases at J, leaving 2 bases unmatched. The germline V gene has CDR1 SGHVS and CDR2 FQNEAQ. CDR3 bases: TGTGCCAGCAGCCGGGACAGGGACTACGAGCAGTACTTC. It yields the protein CASSRDRDYEQYF.

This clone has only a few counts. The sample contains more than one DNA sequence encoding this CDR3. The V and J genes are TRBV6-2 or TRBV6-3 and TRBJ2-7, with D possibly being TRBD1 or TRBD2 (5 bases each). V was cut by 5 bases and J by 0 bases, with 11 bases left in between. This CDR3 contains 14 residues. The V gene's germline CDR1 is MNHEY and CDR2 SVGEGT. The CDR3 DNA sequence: TGTGCCAGCAGTCCCCGTGGGGGCTCCTACGAGCAGTACTTC. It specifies CASSPRGGSYEQYF.

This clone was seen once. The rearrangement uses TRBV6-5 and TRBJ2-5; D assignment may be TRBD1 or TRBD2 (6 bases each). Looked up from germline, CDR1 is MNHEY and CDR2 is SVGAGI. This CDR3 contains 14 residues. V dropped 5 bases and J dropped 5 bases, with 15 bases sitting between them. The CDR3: CASSKMGAGETQYF. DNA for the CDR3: TGTGCCAGCAGTAAGATGGGGGCGGGGGAGACCCAGTACTTC.